This TCR beta chain was recorded in a study of ipilimumab plus nivolumab after autologous stem cell transplantation. On the study more broadly: DLBCL patients had primary refractory or relapsed disease.

The CDR3 runs 16 residues. The ends lost 4 bases at V and 0 bases at J; junction bases unmatched: 5. Germline-derived CDR1 and CDR2 are PRHDT and FYEKMQ (reference sequence). TCRdb's table, derived via immunoSEQ multiplex PCR, lists solely in-frame clones and lacks some. The sample holds roughly 15,000 clones; 70% to 80% are singletons and the top ten take roughly 10%. This clone was picked up a small number of times. Checkpoint therapy with ipilimumab 1 mg/kg began 14 to 28 days after transplant. Source: PBMCs, taken in a trial of ipilimumab plus nivolumab as post-transplant consolidation. The chain employs TRBV13 and TRBJ2-3, with 9 positions matching TRBD2. The receptor was derived from a male donor with diffuse large B-cell lymphoma. This CDR3 is CASSYLAGLSTDTQYF. The CDR3 coding sequence is TGTGCCAGCAGCTACCTAGCGGGACTAAGCACAGATACGCAGTATTTT.